Each of the 18 T cell receptor beta chains below was sequenced from the same sample in a study of beta chain features in type 1 diabetes. Their antigens remain unidentified. Points from the study as a whole: Researchers report that Type 1 diabetes patients had moderately but significantly shorter TCRB CDR3s across all four CD4+ subsets.

Expressed TCRB transcripts were sequenced because the entire RNA isolate underwent reverse transcription. The repertoire was sequenced with immunoSEQ multiplex PCR; TCRdb's copy has only in-frame clones and lacks some. The sample holds 600,000 or so clones, over 13% seen once. The sample taken for sequencing was naive CD4+ T cells from blood. These receptors were collected from a man in his late teens or twenties with type 1 diabetes.

The rearrangement links TRBV10-3 to TRBJ2-2; 10 bases fit TRBD1. This CDR3 contains 13 residues. Germline values: CDR1 ENHRY, CDR2 SYGVKD. The V gene end was trimmed by 10 bases and the J gene end by 6 bases; junction bases not matched to a gene: 5. The CDR3, as DNA: TGTGCCAACTCGGGACAGGGGTCCGGGGAGCTGTTTTTT. It codes for CANSGQGSGELFF.

The chain employs TRBV7-2 and TRBJ2-1, with unresolved D. From germline, CDR1 is SGHTA and CDR2 FQGNSA. The CDR3 extends over 11 amino acids. The V end was cut by 3 bases, the J end by 6 bases, with 3 bases between. CDR3 nucleotide sequence: TGTGCCAGCAGCTTTCTCAATGAGCAGTTCTTC. This codes for CASSFLNEQFF.

This clone occurred a few times. V usage is TRBV19 and J usage is TRBJ2-3, with 11 bases that match TRBD2. This CDR3 region has 18 residues. Germline V gives CDR1 LNHDA, CDR2 SQIVND (reference sequence). J was trimmed by 6 bases and V by 2 bases; bases with no gene match: 13. The DNA of the CDR3 is TGTGCCAGTAGTATATTATTCCGCGCTAGCGGGAGGTCCGATACGCAGTATTTT. As protein: CASSILFRASGRSDTQYF.

This chain joins TRBV4-3 and TRBJ1-2, with 7 nucleotides matching TRBD1. Germline CDR1 is LGHNA and CDR2 is YSLEER. The length of the CDR3 is 15 residues. With V trimmed by 3 bases and J by 4 bases, 8 bases remained unmatched. As DNA, the CDR3 is TGCGCCAGCAGCCAGGGTCGACAGGGACCCTATGGCTACACCTTC. The encoded protein is CASSQGRQGPYGYTF.

This clone showed up just a few times. The chain carries TRBV15 and TRBJ1-2; a weak D match, TRBD1 (5 bases). Germline V CDR1 and CDR2: LNHNV, YYDKDF (reference sequence). Trimming stripped 5 bases from V and 1 base from J, with 5 bases between. The length of the CDR3 is 12 residues. The CDR3 protein is CATSGGNYGYTF. In nucleotides, the CDR3 is TGTGCCACCAGCGGGGGTAACTATGGCTACACCTTC.

This clone was observed a handful of times. This chain links TRBV28 with TRBJ2-1, with 11 nucleotides matching TRBD2. The CDR3 has 15 amino acids. Germline-derived CDR1 and CDR2 are MDHEN and SYDVKM. The V segment lost 5 bases and the J segment 9 bases; nucleotides outside the gene matches: 9. CDR3 nucleotides: TGTGCCAGCAGTACCAATAGCGGGGGGGCCGGTGAGCAGTTCTTC. Translation: CASSTNSGGAGEQFF.

This clone was counted between two and nine times. The chain is built from TRBV6-6 and TRBJ2-3; possibly TRBD2 for D (5 bases). The CDR3 loop spans 15 amino acids. Germline V gene lookup returns CDR1 MNHNY and CDR2 SVGAGI (reference sequence). Trimming cost V 10 bases and J 4 bases, with 21 bases left between them. CDR3 loop: CATVRAEVRADTQYF. In nucleotides, the CDR3 is TGTGCCACAGTCCGGGCGGAGGTCCGGGCAGATACGCAGTATTTT.

This CDR3 reads CASSSTSSGSNEQFF. The CDR3 region has the DNA TGTGCCAGCAGTTCAACGTCGTCGGGGTCCAATGAGCAGTTCTTC. The J gene is TRBJ2-1, the V gene TRBV6-5; possible D gene TRBD2, 5 bases. CDR3 length: 15 amino acids. Germline V gives CDR1 MNHEY, CDR2 SVGAGI. V shed 4 bases and J shed 6 bases, with 16 bases lying between them.

The J gene is TRBJ2-4, the V gene TRBV30; TRBD2 matches at 9 bases. This CDR3 contains 15 residues. V dropped 7 bases and J dropped 3; count of bases not matched to a gene: 10. Germline V lookup: CDR1 GTSNPN, CDR2 SVGIG (reference sequence). The CDR3 DNA reads as TGTGCCTCCCTTAGCGGGAGACTCAGCAAAAACATTCAGTACTTC. Protein product: CASLSGRLSKNIQYF. Full variable domain (remainder filled in from reference TRBV30 and TRBJ2-4): SQTIHQWPATLVQPVGSPLSLECTVEGTSNPNLYWYRQAAGRGLQLLFYSVGIGQISSEVPQNLSASRPQDRQFILSSKKLLLSDSGFYLCASLSGRLSKNIQYFGAGTRLSVL.

This clone was detected only a few times. The J gene is TRBJ1-2, the V gene TRBV30; D remains ambiguous. CDR3 length: 14 amino acids. V was shortened by 0 bases and J by 2 bases, with 10 bases between the two germline ends. In germline, CDR1 is GTSNPN, CDR2 SVGIG (reference sequence). The CDR3 region is CAWSVLGSNYGYTF. CDR3 DNA: TGTGCCTGGAGTGTACTGGGCTCCAACTATGGCTACACCTTC.

The chain uses TRBV9 and TRBJ2-1; D remains ambiguous. Trimming removed 1 base from V and 6 bases from J, with 14 bases in between. This CDR3 is 15 amino acids long. The germline V gene encodes CDR1 SGDLS and CDR2 YYNGEE. The CDR3 DNA is TGTGCCAGCAGCGTACTTGGCGATTGGGGCAATGAGCAGTTCTTC. Protein: CASSVLGDWGNEQFF. The full variable domain, rest sourced from reference TRBV9 and TRBJ2-1, is DSGVTQTPKHLITATGQRVTLRCSPRSGDLSVYWYQQSLDQGLQFLIQYYNGEERAKGNILERFSAQQFPDLHSELNLSSLELGDSALYFCASSVLGDWGNEQFFGPGTRLTVL.

This chain uses TRBV29-1 with TRBJ1-6; D ambiguous. The CDR3 extends over 13 amino acids. V was cut by 4 bases and J by 4 bases, with 8 bases left in between. Germline loops: CDR1 SQVTM, CDR2 ANQGSEA. The CDR3 nucleotides read TGCAGCGTTGGCCCAGATTATAATTCACCCCTCCACTTT. Protein sequence: CSVGPDYNSPLHF. Combining the CDR3 with reference TRBV29-1 and TRBJ1-6 gives the whole variable domain SAVISQKPSRDICQRGTSLTIQCQVDSQVTMMFWYRQQPGQSLTLIATANQGSEATYESGFVIDKFPISRPNLTFSTLTVSNMSPEDSSIYLCSVGPDYNSPLHFGNGTRLTVT.

V is TRBV4-1 and J is TRBJ1-5; D uncertain. The CDR3 extends over 15 amino acids. The V gene's germline CDR1 is MGHRA and CDR2 YSYEKL. Trimming cost V 4 bases and J 1 base, with 11 bases left between them. CDR3: CASSLSEGSNQPQHF. DNA of the CDR3: TGCGCCAGCAGCCTAAGTGAGGGAAGCAATCAGCCCCAGCATTTT.

The chain is built from TRBV14 and TRBJ1-1; 11 bases match TRBD1. The CDR3 contains 15 residues. Germline V gene data show CDR1 as SGHDN and CDR2 as FVKESK. V shed 2 bases and J 7 bases; nucleotides not matched to a gene: 6. The CDR3 bases are TGTGCCAGCAGCCAACTTGGGACAGGGGGAAATGAAGCTTTCTTT. Protein product: CASSQLGTGGNEAFF.

The rearrangement joins TRBV25-1 to TRBJ1-4; D remains ambiguous. From germline, CDR1 is MGHDK and CDR2 SYGVNS. The V and J ends lost 1 base and 15 bases respectively, with 24 bases between them. This CDR3 has 16 amino acids. CDR3 nucleotides: TGTGCCAGCAGTGAATCTGGCGCCCGAGAAATCGCGGGGTTGTTTTTT. Translation: CASSESGAREIAGLFF.

V gene TRBV6-6 combines with J gene TRBJ2-2, with D maybe TRBD2 (5 bases). In germline, CDR1 is MNHNY, CDR2 SVGAGI (reference sequence). V was trimmed by 2 bases and J by 5 bases, leaving 9 bases between them. CDR3 size: 14 residues. The CDR3 DNA follows: TGTGCCAGCAGTTACACCGGGGATACCGGGGAGCTGTTTTTT. Amino acid sequence: CASSYTGDTGELFF.

This clone was recorded a few times. V gene TRBV30 combines with J gene TRBJ1-1, with D perhaps TRBD1 (5 bases). Between the trimmed V and J ends, which lost 2 bases and 0 bases, there was a span of 7 bases. The CDR3 extends over 13 amino acids. The germline V gene encodes CDR1 GTSNPN and CDR2 SVGIG (reference sequence). The CDR3 loop reads CAWSQGMNTEAFF. CDR3 DNA: TGTGCCTGGAGTCAGGGCATGAACACTGAAGCTTTCTTT.

The V call is TRBV18, the J call TRBJ2-7; 9 bases align to TRBD1. CDR3 length: 14 amino acids. From germline, CDR1 is KGHSH and CDR2 LQKENI. V shed 6 bases and J 5 bases; nucleotides not matched to a gene: 8. CDR3 in amino acids: CASSLGDRVNEQYF. DNA for the CDR3: TGTGCCAGCTCGTTAGGGGACAGGGTAAACGAGCAGTACTTC.